This TCR beta chain was profiled in a study of OX40 agonist ivuxolimab in advanced cancers. Across the study: Every 2 weeks, patients received ivuxolimab intravenously, dosed at 0.01 to 10 mg/kg. Enrolled patients in dose escalation had cancers that were hepatocellular carcinoma, melanoma, renal cell or head and neck cancer.

This CDR3 contains 13 residues. In germline, CDR1 is LGHNA, CDR2 YNFKEQ. Between the trimmed V and J ends, which lost 0 bases and 6 bases, there was a span of 6 bases. As for this clone: No antigen is known for it.

Study-wide points: Expanded clones were, on average, more numerous in CD8+ T cells than in CD4+.

Assay used: immunoSEQ multiplex PCR; TCRdb lists only in-frame clones, some missing. Here the sample spans nearly 80,000 clones, approximately 85% being singletons. The sequence came from an adult with an advanced solid tumor such as melanoma, head and neck, liver or kidney cancer. Specimen: CD4+ or CD8+ T cells sorted from blood, collected in a trial of the OX40 agonist ivuxolimab. V usage is TRBV4-2 and J usage is TRBJ2-1; D is ambiguous. CDR3 sequence: CASSQDPINEQFF. The CDR3 nucleotides read TGTGCCAGCAGCCAAGACCCAATCAATGAGCAGTTCTTC.